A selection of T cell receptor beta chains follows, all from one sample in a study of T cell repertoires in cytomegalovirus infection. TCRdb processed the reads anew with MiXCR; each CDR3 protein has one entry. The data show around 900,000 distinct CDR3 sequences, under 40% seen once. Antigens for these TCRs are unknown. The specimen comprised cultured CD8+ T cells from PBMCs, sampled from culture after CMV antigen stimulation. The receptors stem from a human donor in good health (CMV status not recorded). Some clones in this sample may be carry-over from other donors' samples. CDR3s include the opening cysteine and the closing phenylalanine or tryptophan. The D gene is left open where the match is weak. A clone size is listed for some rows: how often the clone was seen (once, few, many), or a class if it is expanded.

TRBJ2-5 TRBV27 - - CAIRGGQTQYF TGTGCCATCAGGGGGGGGCAGACCCAGTACTTC
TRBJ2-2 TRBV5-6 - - CASSFGNGELFF TGTGCCAGCAGCTTCGGGAACGGGGAGCTGTTTTTT
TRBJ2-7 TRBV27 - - CASSPQMAYEQYF TGTGCCAGCAGTCCACAGATGGCCTACGAGCAGTACTTC
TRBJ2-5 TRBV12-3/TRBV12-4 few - CASSLMGGSQETQYF TGTGCCAGCAGCCTGATGGGGGGAAGCCAAGAGACCCAGTACTTC
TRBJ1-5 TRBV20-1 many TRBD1 CSARDLRQGARENQPQHF TGCAGTGCTAGAGATTTGCGGCAGGGGGCTCGGGAAAATCAGCCCCAGCATTTT
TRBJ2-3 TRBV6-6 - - CASSGLGGRTDTQYF TGTGCCAGCAGCGGACTGGGCGGTCGCACAGATACGCAGTATTTT
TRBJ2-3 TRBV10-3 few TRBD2 CAITAGDNTQYF TGTGCCATCACAGCGGGGGACAATACGCAGTATTTT
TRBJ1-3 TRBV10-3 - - CAISESEAHGDTIYF TGTGCCATCAGTGAGTCGGAGGCACACGGGGACACCATATATTTT
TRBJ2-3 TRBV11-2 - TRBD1 CASTPGGQGADTQYF TGTGCCAGCACCCCAGGGGGACAGGGGGCAGATACGCAGTATTTT
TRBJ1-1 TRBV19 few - CASKDRLDTEAFF TGTGCCAGTAAGGACCGTTTGGACACTGAAGCTTTCTTT
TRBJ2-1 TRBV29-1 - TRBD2 CSVERTSGGPGVFF TGCAGCGTTGAACGGACTAGCGGGGGGCCGGGAGTGTTCTTC
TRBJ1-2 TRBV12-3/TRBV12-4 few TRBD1 CASGQGARAYGYTF TGTGCCAGCGGTCAGGGGGCTCGAGCCTATGGCTACACCTTC
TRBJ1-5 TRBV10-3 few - CAISERGSNQPQHF TGTGCCATCAGTGAGAGGGGAAGCAATCAGCCCCAGCATTTT
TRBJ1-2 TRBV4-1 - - CASSPGVVRGYTF TGTGCCAGTAGCCCTGGGGTAGTTCGTGGCTACACCTTC
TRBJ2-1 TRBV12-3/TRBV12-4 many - CASSLQGIYNEQFF TGTGCCAGCAGTTTACAGGGAATCTACAATGAGCAGTTCTTC
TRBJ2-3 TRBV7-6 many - CASSLVLGDTQYF TGTGCCAGCAGCTTAGTCCTTGGAGATACGCAGTATTTT
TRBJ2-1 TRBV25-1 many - CASSEGPTREQFF TGTGCCAGCAGTGAGGGACCCACTAGAGAGCAGTTCTTC
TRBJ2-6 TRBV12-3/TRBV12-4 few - CASSLEVRLLAANVLTF TGTGCCAGCAGCCTGGAGGTGAGGCTGCTAGCGGCCAACGTCCTGACTTTC
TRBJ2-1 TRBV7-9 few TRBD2 CASSLVLAEYNEQFF TGTGCCAGCAGCTTAGTGCTAGCGGAGTACAATGAGCAGTTCTTC
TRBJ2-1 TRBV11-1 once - CASSLLIGDEQFF TGTGCCAGCAGCTTATTAATTGGGGATGAGCAGTTCTTC
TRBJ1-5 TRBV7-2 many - CASSLSDRAAYQPQHF TGTGCCAGCAGCCTATCGGACAGAGCTGCATATCAGCCCCAGCATTTT
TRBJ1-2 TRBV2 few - CASPNLARPYGYTF TGTGCCAGTCCAAACTTGGCAAGACCCTATGGCTACACCTTC
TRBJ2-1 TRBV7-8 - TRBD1 CASSLVGTGPWMGSYNEQFF TGTGCCAGCAGCTTAGTAGGGACAGGCCCTTGGATGGGGTCCTACAATGAGCAGTTCTTC
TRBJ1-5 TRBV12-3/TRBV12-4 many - CASSERHGGNQPQHF TGTGCCAGCAGTGAACGTCATGGGGGCAATCAGCCCCAGCATTTT
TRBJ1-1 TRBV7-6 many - CASSLAFGEPNTEAFF TGTGCCAGCAGCTTAGCGTTCGGGGAGCCTAACACTGAAGCTTTCTTT
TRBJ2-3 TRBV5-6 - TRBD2 CASTSQRGSRTDTQYF TGTGCCAGCACCTCTCAGCGGGGGAGTCGCACAGATACGCAGTATTTT
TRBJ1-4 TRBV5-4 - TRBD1 CASSQGQGLNEKLFF TGTGCCAGCAGCCAGGGACAGGGGCTTAATGAAAAACTGTTTTTT
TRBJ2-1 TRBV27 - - CASSGAGYGNEQFF TGTGCCAGCAGTGGGGCAGGGTATGGGAATGAGCAGTTCTTC
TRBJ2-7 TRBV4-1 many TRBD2 CASSQDRLAGPQGEQYF TGCGCCAGCAGCCAAGATCGGCTAGCGGGGCCTCAGGGAGAGCAGTACTTC
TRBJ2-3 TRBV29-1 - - CSVEEPGRGQYF TGCAGCGTTGAAGAACCGGGTCGGGGGCAGTATTTT
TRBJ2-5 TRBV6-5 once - CASSYLNQETQYF TGTGCCAGCAGTTATTTAAATCAAGAGACCCAGTACTTC